A selection of T cell receptor beta chains follows, all from one sample in a study of cytomegalovirus exposure and HLA in healthy donors. Produced via immunoSEQ multiplex PCR; TCRdb's table is partial and in-frame only. The sample has hundreds of thousands of clones, around 80% seen once; the top ten hold 0.5% to 0.7%. The sample was PBMCs. These TCRs come from a woman aged 40 to 55 in good health and CMV-seronegative. The CDR3 runs from the conserved cysteine through the conserved F or W. The order of the fields is V gene, D gene, clone size, J gene, CDR3 DNA, CDR3 protein. The D gene is left open where the match is weak. Only some rows state a clone size, as once, few, many or a class for expanded clones.

TRBV7-2,TRBD2,.,TRBJ2-5,TGTGCCAGCAGCTTAATGGGCCCGGGGGGGACCCAGTACTTC,CASSLMGPGGTQYF
TRBV9,TRBD1,.,TRBJ2-3,TGTGCCAGCAGCGTCGAACCATCGGGACAGGGTAAATATACGCAGTATTTT,CASSVEPSGQGKYTQYF
TRBV2,.,.,TRBJ2-5,TGTGCCAGCAGCGAGTTTCGGTATCGCGGGGGCAACCAAGAGACCCAGTACTTC,CASSEFRYRGGNQETQYF
TRBV11-3,.,.,TRBJ2-3,TGTGCCAGCAGAGCGGGCCTTAGCACAGATACGCAGTATTTT,CASRAGLSTDTQYF
TRBV10-3,TRBD1,.,TRBJ1-2,TGTGCCATCGGTGGTGACAGGGGAGCTAACTATGGCTACACCTTC,CAIGGDRGANYGYTF
TRBV7-9,TRBD2,.,TRBJ2-2,TGTTCCAGCAGCCAAGGGACTAGCGGGGGGGCCAATGCCGGGGAGCTGTTTTTT,CSSSQGTSGGANAGELFF
TRBV30,.,.,TRBJ1-4,TGTGCCTGGACTCAGGCAGGGAATGAAAAACTGTTTTTT,CAWTQAGNEKLFF
TRBV5-1,.,few,TRBJ2-7,TGCGCCAGCAGCTTGAGGGGTACCTACGAGCAGTACTTC,CASSLRGTYEQYF
TRBV27,.,.,TRBJ1-1,TGTGCCAGCAGTTCGCTTGGGACAAACGGGAACACTGAAGCTTTCTTT,CASSSLGTNGNTEAFF
TRBV30,.,.,TRBJ2-3,TGTGCCTGGAGTGTATATGAGGCAGATACGCAGTATTTT,CAWSVYEADTQYF
TRBV30,TRBD2,.,TRBJ2-7,TGTGCCTGGAGTGTAGGGAGGGCATGGGAGCAGTACTTC,CAWSVGRAWEQYF
TRBV5-1,TRBD1,.,TRBJ1-4,TGCGCCAGCAGCGCCCAGACAGGGAGCAATGAAAAACTGTTTTTT,CASSAQTGSNEKLFF
TRBV5-8,.,.,TRBJ2-5,TGTGCCAGCAGTGAGTCAATTCGAGGGGAGACCCAGTACTTC,CASSESIRGETQYF
TRBV7-3,.,few,TRBJ2-7,TGTGCCAGCAGCTTAGCGGGTAGCTCCTACGAGCAGTACTTC,CASSLAGSSYEQYF
TRBV4-1,TRBD1,.,TRBJ1-2,TGCGCCAGCAGCCAAGTCCAGACAGGGGAGGACTATGGCTACACCTTC,CASSQVQTGEDYGYTF
TRBV7-3,.,.,TRBJ1-6,TGTGCCAGCAGCCCGCAGGGGCCTGGTAATAATTCACCCCTCCACTTT,CASSPQGPGNNSPLHF
TRBV4-1,TRBD1,.,TRBJ2-7,TGCGCCAGCAGCCTACGGGAAACAGGGGGCTTTTTCGAGCAGTACTTC,CASSLRETGGFFEQYF
TRBV7-3,.,.,TRBJ2-2,TGTGCCAGCAGCCCAGACACCGGGGAGCTGTTTTTT,CASSPDTGELFF
TRBV4-1,TRBD2,.,TRBJ2-3,TGCGCCAGCAGCCAGACTAGCGGGGGGGCAGATACGCAGTATTTT,CASSQTSGGADTQYF
TRBV7-8,TRBD1,.,TRBJ1-6,TGTGCCAGCAGCCCCCGACAGGGAGGTAATTCACCCCTCCACTTT,CASSPRQGGNSPLHF
TRBV6-5,.,.,TRBJ1-2,TGTGCCAGCAGTTACAGCCTCTCCTATGGCTACACCTTC,CASSYSLSYGYTF
TRBV19,.,.,TRBJ2-7,TGTGCCAGTAGTCCTACAGGGACCTACGAGCAGTACTTC,CASSPTGTYEQYF
TRBV7-9,.,few,TRBJ1-4,TGTGCCAGCAGCAGCATGGTGGTTGAAAAACTGTTTTTT,CASSSMVVEKLFF
TRBV5-1,TRBD2,.,TRBJ2-2,TGCGCCAGCAGCTCCACAGCGGGGGTGGTAACCGGGGAGCTGTTTTTT,CASSSTAGVVTGELFF
TRBV28,TRBD1,.,TRBJ1-2,TGTGCCAGCAGACCAGGGACAGGTCGGGGCTACACCTTC,CASRPGTGRGYTF
TRBV19,TRBD2,.,TRBJ2-1,TGTGCCAGTATCAATAGCGGGGGCCCCCACTCCTACAATGAGCAGTTCTTC,CASINSGGPHSYNEQFF
TRBV20-1,.,few,TRBJ2-7,TGCAGTGCTAGCCGGGGCTACGAGCAGTACTTC,CSASRGYEQYF
TRBV18,.,.,TRBJ2-7,TGTGCCAGCTCACCCAAGACAAATACCTACGAGCAGTACTTC,CASSPKTNTYEQYF
TRBV25-1,TRBD1,.,TRBJ2-7,TGTGCCAGCGGTACCGGGACAGGGCATCACGAGCAGTACTTC,CASGTGTGHHEQYF
TRBV29-1,TRBD2,.,TRBJ2-4,TGCAGCGTTGAACCCCCTAGCGGGGTCAAAAACATTCAGTACTTC,CSVEPPSGVKNIQYF
TRBV18,.,once,TRBJ1-6,TGTGCCAGCTCAAACAAGGGGGGGAATTCACCCCTCCACTTT,CASSNKGGNSPLHF
TRBV7-2,TRBD1,.,TRBJ2-7,TGTGCCAGCAGCCAACAACAGGGGAACGAGCAGTACTTC,CASSQQQGNEQYF
TRBV6-5,TRBD1,.,TRBJ1-6,TGTGCCAGCAGTTACGGGACAGGTCAGAATTCACCCCTCCACTTT,CASSYGTGQNSPLHF
TRBV12-5,.,.,TRBJ1-5,TGTGCTAGTGGTTGGGGGGGGGATTGGGGTCAGCCCCAGCATTTT,CASGWGGDWGQPQHF
TRBV6-5,.,.,TRBJ2-7,TGTGCCAGCAGTTACGGGGCAGGGGCCTACGAGCAGTACTTC,CASSYGAGAYEQYF
TRBV6-6,.,.,TRBJ2-3,TGTGCCAGCAGTTACTCGCCGACGGGGGTGGGTGATACGCAGTATTTT,CASSYSPTGVGDTQYF
TRBV9,TRBD1,.,TRBJ1-2,TGTGCCAGCAGCGTAGGTACAGGGGGCTATGGCTACACCTTC,CASSVGTGGYGYTF
TRBV4-3,TRBD1,.,TRBJ1-2,TGCGCCAGCAGCCAAGATAGAGGGGGACAGGGGGGCTATGGCTACACCTTC,CASSQDRGGQGGYGYTF
TRBV6-5,TRBD2,.,TRBJ2-1,TGTGCCAGCAGTTACTTTACTAGCGGGGGGCCAGCTGAGCAGTTCTTC,CASSYFTSGGPAEQFF
TRBV7-3,TRBD2,.,TRBJ2-2,TGTGCCAGCAGCTATAGCGGGGGGGCGAACACCGGGGAGCTGTTTTTT,CASSYSGGANTGELFF
TRBV2,.,once,TRBJ1-5,TGTGCCAGCAGGGGGGGTGCAGGGACCAATCAGCCCCAGCATTTT,CASRGGAGTNQPQHF
TRBV6-5,.,.,TRBJ2-7,TGTGCCAGCAGTTCCAGGGACACTGGCTACGAGCAGTACTTC,CASSSRDTGYEQYF
TRBV19,.,.,TRBJ2-6,TGTGCCAGTAGTATAGTACGGGCTGGGGCCAACGTCCTGACTTTC,CASSIVRAGANVLTF
TRBV6-5,.,.,TRBJ1-2,TGTGCCAGCAGTTACTCGTTGGCAGGCTATGGCTACACCTTC,CASSYSLAGYGYTF
TRBV30,.,once,TRBJ1-1,TGTGCCTGGAGTGTACTACTTTCCTGGAACACTGAAGCTTTCTTT,CAWSVLLSWNTEAFF
TRBV14,.,.,TRBJ1-6,TGTGCCAGCAGCCAACCGGGTAGATCACCCCTCCACTTT,CASSQPGRSPLHF
TRBV9,.,.,TRBJ2-1,TGTGCCAGCAACAATGGGGGGAACCACAATGAGCAGTTCTTC,CASNNGGNHNEQFF
TRBV30,.,once,TRBJ1-3,TGTGCCTGGTACAACGAAGGAAACACCATATATTTT,CAWYNEGNTIYF
TRBV9,.,.,TRBJ2-3,TGTGCCAGCAGCGTAGCAGGCACAGATACGCAGTATTTT,CASSVAGTDTQYF
TRBV28,.,once,TRBJ2-5,TGTGCCAGCAGCCCGCCCGGGGTACAAGAGACCCAGTACTTC,CASSPPGVQETQYF
TRBV19,.,once,TRBJ2-7,TGTGCCAGTAGTCCAAGGACACATAGCTTTTCCTACGAGCAGTACTTC,CASSPRTHSFSYEQYF
TRBV15,.,.,TRBJ1-4,TGTGCCACCAGCAGAGGGCAGGGGAATGAAAAACTGTTTTTT,CATSRGQGNEKLFF
TRBV7-2,.,.,TRBJ2-5,TGTGCCAGCAGCCTCTACCGGGGACAAGAGACCCAGTACTTC,CASSLYRGQETQYF
TRBV11-3,.,.,TRBJ1-6,TGTGCCAGCACCTTACAGGGTTATAATTCACCCCTCCACTTT,CASTLQGYNSPLHF
TRBV6-5,.,.,TRBJ2-7,TGTGCCAGCAGTTTACTCCCCGACATTTGGCAGTACTTC,CASSLLPDIWQYF
TRBV2,TRBD1,few,TRBJ2-6,TGTGCCAGCAGGCCCGGGACAGGGATCTCTGGGGCCAACGTCCTGACTTTC,CASRPGTGISGANVLTF
TRBV19,TRBD1,.,TRBJ1-5,TGTGCCAGTAGTATAACAGGGGGGAATCAGCCCCAGCATTTT,CASSITGGNQPQHF
TRBV5-1,.,.,TRBJ1-1,TGCGCCAGCAGCTTGGTTCAGGGGCTGAACACTGAAGCTTTCTTT,CASSLVQGLNTEAFF
TRBV19,.,few,TRBJ2-1,TGTGCCAGCTCCCGGGACATTGTATCAAATGAGCAGTTCTTC,CASSRDIVSNEQFF
TRBV27,TRBD2,.,TRBJ2-7,TGTGCCAGCAGCTGGACTAGCGGCGAGCAGTACTTC,CASSWTSGEQYF